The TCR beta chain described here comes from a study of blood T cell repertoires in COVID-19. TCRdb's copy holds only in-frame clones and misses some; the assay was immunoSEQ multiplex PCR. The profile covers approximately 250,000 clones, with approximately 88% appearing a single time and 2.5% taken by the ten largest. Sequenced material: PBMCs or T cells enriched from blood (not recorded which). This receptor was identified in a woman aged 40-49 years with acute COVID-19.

The CDR3 nucleotides read TGTGCCTGGAGTGTACCCGAACAGGGGGCACATGGCTACACCTTC. Its protein product is CAWSVPEQGAHGYTF. The chain uses TRBV30 and TRBJ1-2; 9 bases map to TRBD1. Germline V gene lookup returns CDR1 GTSNPN and CDR2 SVGIG (reference sequence). V trimming: 0 bases; J trimming: 6 bases; junction bases outside the gene matches: 8. This CDR3 is 15 amino acids long.